This T cell receptor beta chain was captured in a study of identical twins. TCRdb redid the calling of the 5' RACE reads with MiXCR, one entry per CDR3 protein. The sample shows under 900,000 distinct CDR3 sequences, over 9% of them seen only once. Trimming stripped 6 bases from V and 9 bases from J, with 15 bases between. The CDR3 totals 13 residues. Germline V gives CDR1 MNHNY, CDR2 SVGAGI (reference sequence). In addition, the sample was reused for a study of yellow fever vaccine responses in identical twins.

The rearrangement uses TRBV6-6 and TRBJ2-4; D is unclear. Sequencing input: PBMCs. The source of this sequence is a woman aged 18-35 years in good health. The CDR3 DNA reads as TGTGCCAGCAGGATAGACCAAGGTTCCATTCAGTACTTC. The encoded protein is CASRIDQGSIQYF.